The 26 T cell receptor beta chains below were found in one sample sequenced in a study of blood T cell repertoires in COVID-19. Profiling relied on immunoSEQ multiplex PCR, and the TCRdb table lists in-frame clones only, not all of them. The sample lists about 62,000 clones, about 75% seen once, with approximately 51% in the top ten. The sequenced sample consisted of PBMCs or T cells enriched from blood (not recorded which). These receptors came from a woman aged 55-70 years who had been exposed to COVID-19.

CDR3 DNA sequence: TGTGCCTGGAGTGGGGACTCAGGGTTTGGCTACACCTTC. Translated: CAWSGDSGFGYTF. The chain combines TRBV30 with TRBJ1-2; D is possibly TRBD1 (5 bases). Germline values: CDR1 GTSNPN, CDR2 SVGIG (reference sequence). The CDR3 consists of 13 residues. The V end lost 1 base, the J end lost 7 bases, and 13 bases lay between the germline ends.

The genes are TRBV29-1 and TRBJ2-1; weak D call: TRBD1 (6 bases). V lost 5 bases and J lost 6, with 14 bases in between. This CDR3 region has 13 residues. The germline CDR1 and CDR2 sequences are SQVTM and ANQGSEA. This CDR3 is CSVSRQAFNEQFF. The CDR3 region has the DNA TGCAGCGTTTCGAGACAGGCTTTCAATGAGCAGTTCTTC.

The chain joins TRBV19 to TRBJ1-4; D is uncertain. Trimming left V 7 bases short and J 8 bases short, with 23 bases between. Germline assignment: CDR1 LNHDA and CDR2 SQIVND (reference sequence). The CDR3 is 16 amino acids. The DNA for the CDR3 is TGTGCCAGTATAAAACGGATAACTTCGGCAGGCGAAAAACTGTTTTTT. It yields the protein CASIKRITSAGEKLFF.

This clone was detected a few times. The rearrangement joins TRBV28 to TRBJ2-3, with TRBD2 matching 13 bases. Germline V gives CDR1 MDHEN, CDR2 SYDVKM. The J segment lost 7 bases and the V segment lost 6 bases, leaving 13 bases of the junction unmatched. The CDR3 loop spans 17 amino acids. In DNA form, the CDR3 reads TGTGCCAGCAGAACTCTAGGACTAGCGGGAGTTTTAAATACGCAGTATTTT. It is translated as CASRTLGLAGVLNTQYF.

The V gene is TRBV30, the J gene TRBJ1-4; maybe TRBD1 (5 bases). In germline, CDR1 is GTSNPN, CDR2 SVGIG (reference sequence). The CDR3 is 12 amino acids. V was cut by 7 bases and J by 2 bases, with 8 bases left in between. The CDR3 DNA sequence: TGTGCCTCAGGGTCCACTAATGAAAAACTGTTTTTT. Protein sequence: CASGSTNEKLFF.

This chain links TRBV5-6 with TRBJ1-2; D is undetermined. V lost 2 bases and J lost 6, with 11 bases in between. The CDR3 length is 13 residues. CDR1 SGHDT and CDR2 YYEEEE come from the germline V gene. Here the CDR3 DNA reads TGTGCCAGCAGCTTAAGGAACGGGGATGGCTACACCTTC. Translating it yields CASSLRNGDGYTF.

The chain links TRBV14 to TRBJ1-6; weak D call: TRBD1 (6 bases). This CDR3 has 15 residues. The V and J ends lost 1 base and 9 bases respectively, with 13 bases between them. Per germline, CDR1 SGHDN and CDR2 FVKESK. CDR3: CASSQGRGGASPLHF. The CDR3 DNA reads TGTGCCAGCAGCCAAGGGAGGGGGGGGGCTTCACCCCTCCACTTT.

CDR3 nucleotides: TGTGCCAGCAGCTTTGACGGGAGAGGCACAGATACGCAGTATTTT. Its protein is CASSFDGRGTDTQYF. This chain connects TRBV7-2 to TRBJ2-3, with D possibly matching TRBD2 (6 bases). CDR3 size: 15 residues. CDR1 and CDR2 from the germline V gene are SGHTA and FQGNSA. Trimming took off 3 bases at V and 1 base at J, with 11 bases between the two ends.

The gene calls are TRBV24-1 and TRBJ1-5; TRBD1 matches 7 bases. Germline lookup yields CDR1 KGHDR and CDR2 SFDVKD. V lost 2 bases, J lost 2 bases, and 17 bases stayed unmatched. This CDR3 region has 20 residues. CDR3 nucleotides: TGTGCCACCAGTGATTCCAATAGACAGGGCAGTATGTTGTGCAATCAGCCCCAGCATTTT. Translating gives CATSDSNRQGSMLCNQPQHF.

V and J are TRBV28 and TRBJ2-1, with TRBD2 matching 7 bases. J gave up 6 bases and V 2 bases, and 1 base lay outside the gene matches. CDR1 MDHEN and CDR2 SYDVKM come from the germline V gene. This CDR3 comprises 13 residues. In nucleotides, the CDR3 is TGTGCCAGCAGTTTACCGGGGGGCAATGAGCAGTTCTTC. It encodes CASSLPGGNEQFF.

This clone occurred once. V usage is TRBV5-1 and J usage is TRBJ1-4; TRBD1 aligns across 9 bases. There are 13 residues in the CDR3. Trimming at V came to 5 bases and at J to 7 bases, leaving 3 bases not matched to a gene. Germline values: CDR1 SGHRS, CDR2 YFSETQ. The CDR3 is CASRGQGLEKLFF. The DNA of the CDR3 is TGCGCCAGCAGGGGACAGGGTCTTGAAAAACTGTTTTTT.

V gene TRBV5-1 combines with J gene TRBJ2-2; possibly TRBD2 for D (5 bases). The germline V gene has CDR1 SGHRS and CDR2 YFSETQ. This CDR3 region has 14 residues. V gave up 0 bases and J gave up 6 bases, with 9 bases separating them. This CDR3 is CASSLDVGAGELFF. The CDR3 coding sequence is TGCGCCAGCAGCTTGGATGTCGGGGCCGGGGAGCTGTTTTTT. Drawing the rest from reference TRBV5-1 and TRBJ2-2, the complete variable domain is KAGVTQTPRYLIKTRGQQVTLSCSPISGHRSVSWYQQTPGQGLQFLFEYFSETQRNKGNFPGRFSGRQFSNSRSEMNVSTLELGDSALYLCASSLDVGAGELFFGEGSRLTVL.

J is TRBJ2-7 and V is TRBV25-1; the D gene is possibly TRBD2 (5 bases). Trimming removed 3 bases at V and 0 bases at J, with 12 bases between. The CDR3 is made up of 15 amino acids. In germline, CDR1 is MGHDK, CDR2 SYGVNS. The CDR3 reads CASSDPGRGSYEQYF. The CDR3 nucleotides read TGTGCCAGCAGTGACCCCGGACGGGGCTCCTACGAGCAGTACTTC.

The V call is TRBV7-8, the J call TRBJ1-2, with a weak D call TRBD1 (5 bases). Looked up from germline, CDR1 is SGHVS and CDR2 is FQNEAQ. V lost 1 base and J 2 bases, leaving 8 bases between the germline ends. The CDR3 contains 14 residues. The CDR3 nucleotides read TGTGCCAGCAGCTTAGGACAGAAAAACTATGGCTACACCTTC. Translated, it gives CASSLGQKNYGYTF.

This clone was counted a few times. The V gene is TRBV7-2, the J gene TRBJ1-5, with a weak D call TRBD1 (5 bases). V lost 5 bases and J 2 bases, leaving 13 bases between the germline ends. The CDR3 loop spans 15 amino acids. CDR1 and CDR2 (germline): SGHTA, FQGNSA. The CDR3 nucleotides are TGTGCCAGCAGCCCAAGGACGGGGGGCAATCAGCCCCAGCATTTT. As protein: CASSPRTGGNQPQHF.

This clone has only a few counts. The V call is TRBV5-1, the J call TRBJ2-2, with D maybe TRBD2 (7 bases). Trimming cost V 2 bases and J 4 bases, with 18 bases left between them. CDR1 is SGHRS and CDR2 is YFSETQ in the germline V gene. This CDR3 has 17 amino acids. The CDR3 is CASSFRGGGTSTGELFF. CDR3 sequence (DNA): TGCGCCAGCAGCTTCAGGGGCGGGGGTACTAGCACCGGGGAGCTGTTTTTT. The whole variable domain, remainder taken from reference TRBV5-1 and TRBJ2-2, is KAGVTQTPRYLIKTRGQQVTLSCSPISGHRSVSWYQQTPGQGLQFLFEYFSETQRNKGNFPGRFSGRQFSNSRSEMNVSTLELGDSALYLCASSFRGGGTSTGELFFGEGSRLTVL.

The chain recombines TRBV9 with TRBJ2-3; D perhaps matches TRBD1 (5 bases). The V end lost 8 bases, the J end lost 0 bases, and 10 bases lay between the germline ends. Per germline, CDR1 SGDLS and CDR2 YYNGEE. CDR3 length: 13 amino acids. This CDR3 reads CASGDSSTDTQYF. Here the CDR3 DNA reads TGTGCCAGTGGAGACAGCAGCACAGATACGCAGTATTTT.

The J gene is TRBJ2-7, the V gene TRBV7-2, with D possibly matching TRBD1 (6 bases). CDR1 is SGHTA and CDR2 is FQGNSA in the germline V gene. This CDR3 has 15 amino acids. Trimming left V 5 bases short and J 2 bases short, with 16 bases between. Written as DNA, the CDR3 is TGTGCCAGCAGCCTATCGTCAGGGGAGCCCTACGAGCAGTACTTC. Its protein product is CASSLSSGEPYEQYF. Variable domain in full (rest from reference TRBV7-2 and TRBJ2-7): GAGVSQSPSNKVTEKGKDVELRCDPISGHTALYWYRQSLGQGLEFLIYFQGNSAPDKSGLPSDRFSAERTGGSVSTLTIQRTQQEDSAVYLCASSLSSGEPYEQYFGPGTRLTVT.

CDR3 coding DNA: TGTGCCAGCAGCTTGGCAGGGTCGGGCACTGAAGCTTTCTTT. This encodes CASSLAGSGTEAFF. The rearrangement links TRBV5-5 to TRBJ1-1, with D possibly TRBD1 on 5 matching bases. The V gene's germline CDR1 is SGHKS and CDR2 YYEKEE (reference sequence). CDR3 length equals 14 residues. Deletions cut 0 bases from V and 4 bases from J, with 10 bases between.

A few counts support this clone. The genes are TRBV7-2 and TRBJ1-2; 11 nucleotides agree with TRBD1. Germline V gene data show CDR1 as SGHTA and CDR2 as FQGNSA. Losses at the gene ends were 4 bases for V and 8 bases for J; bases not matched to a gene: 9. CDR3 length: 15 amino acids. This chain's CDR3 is CASSSGGQGARGYTF. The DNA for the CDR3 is TGTGCCAGCAGCTCAGGTGGACAGGGGGCTCGCGGCTACACCTTC.

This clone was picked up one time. The CDR3 DNA follows: TGTGCCAGCAGGCGGGACAGGGGAAATCAGCCCCAGCATTTT. It encodes CASRRDRGNQPQHF. The chain has TRBV6-5 and TRBJ1-5; TRBD1 aligns across 10 bases. This CDR3 is built from 14 residues. The trim removed 6 bases at V and 4 bases at J, leaving 3 bases unmatched. The germline CDR1 and CDR2 sequences are MNHEY and SVGAGI.

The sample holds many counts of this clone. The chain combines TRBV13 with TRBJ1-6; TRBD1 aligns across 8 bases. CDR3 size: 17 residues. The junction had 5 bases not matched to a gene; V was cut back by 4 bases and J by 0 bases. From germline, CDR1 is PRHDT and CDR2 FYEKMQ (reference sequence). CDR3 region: CASSYEDRGSYNSPLHF. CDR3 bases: TGTGCCAGCAGCTACGAAGACAGGGGCTCCTATAATTCACCCCTCCACTTT.

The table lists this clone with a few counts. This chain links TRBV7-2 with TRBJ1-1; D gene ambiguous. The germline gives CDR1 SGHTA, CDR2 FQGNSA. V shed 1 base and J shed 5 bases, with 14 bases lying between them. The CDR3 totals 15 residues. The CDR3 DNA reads TGTGCCAGCAGCTTAGTCCCCCCCCGGTATACTGAAGCTTTCTTT. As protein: CASSLVPPRYTEAFF.

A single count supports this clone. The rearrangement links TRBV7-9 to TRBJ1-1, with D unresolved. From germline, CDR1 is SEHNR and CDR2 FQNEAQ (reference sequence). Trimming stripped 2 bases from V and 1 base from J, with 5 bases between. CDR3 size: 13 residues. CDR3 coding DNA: TGTGCCAGCAGCTTATCAGGGAACACTGAAGCTTTCTTT. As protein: CASSLSGNTEAFF. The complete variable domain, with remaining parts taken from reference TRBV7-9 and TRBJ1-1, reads DTGVSQNPRHKITKRGQNVTFRCDPISEHNRLYWYRQTLGQGPEFLTYFQNEAQLEKSRLLSDRFSAERPKGSFSTLEIQRTEQGDSAMYLCASSLSGNTEAFFGQGTRLTVV.

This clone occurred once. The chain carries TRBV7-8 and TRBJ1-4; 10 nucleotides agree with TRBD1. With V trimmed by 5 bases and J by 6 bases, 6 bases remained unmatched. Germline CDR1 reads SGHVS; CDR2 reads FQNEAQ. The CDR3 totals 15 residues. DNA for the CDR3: TGTGCCAGCAGCGGACCCGGGACAGGGGATGAAAAACTGTTTTTT. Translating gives CASSGPGTGDEKLFF.

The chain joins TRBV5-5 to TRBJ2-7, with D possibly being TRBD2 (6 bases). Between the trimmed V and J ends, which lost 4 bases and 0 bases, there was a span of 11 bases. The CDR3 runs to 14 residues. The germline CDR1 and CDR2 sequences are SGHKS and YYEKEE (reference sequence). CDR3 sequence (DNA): TGTGCCAGCAGCCTAGCGTTGACCTCCTACGAGCAGTACTTC. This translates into CASSLALTSYEQYF.